These 2 T cell receptor beta chains were sequenced from one sample in a study of CD8 T cells in ankylosing spondylitis (dated by TCRdb to the late 2010s). The full study reports these points: A TCR beta motif of fewer than 10 highly homologous amino acid variants appeared characteristic of blood from ankylosing spondylitis patients.

Receptor libraries were prepared by 5' RACE. The reads were generated on an Illumina HiSeq 2500. Through fastp at Q25 and MiXCR, TCRdb rebuilt clones from the public reads, retaining in-frame beta chains. Each record represents a unique CDR3 protein, reported with the most common genes and DNA among its rows. The sample data list a few hundred thousand distinct CDR3 sequences, and about a fifth of these were observed just once. Around 17% of the sample goes to the ten largest clones. Antigens of these TCRs are unknown. Source material: blood, either unsorted or a sorted T cell fraction (not recorded which). These receptors originate from a male donor with ankylosing spondylitis.

This clonotype was counted only a few times. V is TRBV20-1 and J is TRBJ2-7, with D possibly being TRBD2 (6 bases). The CDR3 runs to 12 residues. V lost 6 bases and J 2 bases, leaving 11 bases between the germline ends. CDR1 is DFQATT, CDR2 SNEGSKA, per germline (reference sequence). CDR3 bases: TGCAGTGCAACTGCTAGCGCCTACGAGCAGTACTTC. It encodes CSATASAYEQYF.

This clonotype has only a few counts. This rearrangement joins TRBV29-1 to TRBJ2-5; 8 bases agree with TRBD1. The CDR3 runs 13 residues. V dropped 4 bases and J dropped 4; count of bases not matched to a gene: 5. Germline loops: CDR1 SQVTM, CDR2 ANQGSEA. The CDR3 is CSVGRTGGETQYF. CDR3 sequence (DNA): TGCAGCGTTGGGAGAACAGGGGGAGAGACCCAGTACTTC.